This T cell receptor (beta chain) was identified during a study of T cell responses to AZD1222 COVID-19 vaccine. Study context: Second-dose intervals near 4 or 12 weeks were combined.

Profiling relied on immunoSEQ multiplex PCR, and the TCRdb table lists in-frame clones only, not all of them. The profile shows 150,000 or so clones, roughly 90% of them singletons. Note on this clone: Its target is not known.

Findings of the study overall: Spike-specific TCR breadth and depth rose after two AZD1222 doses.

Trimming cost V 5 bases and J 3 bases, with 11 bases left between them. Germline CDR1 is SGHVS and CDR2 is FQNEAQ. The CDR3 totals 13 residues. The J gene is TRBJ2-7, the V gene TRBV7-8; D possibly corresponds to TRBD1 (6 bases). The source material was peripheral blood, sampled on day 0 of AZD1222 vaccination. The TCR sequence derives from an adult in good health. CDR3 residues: CASSNDRYYEQYF. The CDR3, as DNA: TGTGCCAGCAGCAATGACAGGTACTACGAGCAGTACTTC.